This TCR beta chain is from a study of vaccination and CD4 T cells after COVID-19. Treatment of the sample: approximately nine-day PBMC culture with coronavirus spike peptide pools or control peptides (ViraFEST assay). The authors swapped half the medium for fresh IL-2 medium on days 3 and 7. The Oncomine TCR Beta short-read assay was what sequenced the DNA obtained from cultured CD4+ T cells. TCRdb re-called the PCR reads with MiXCR, one entry per CDR3 protein. This table has approximately 11,000 distinct CDR3 sequences, less than 70% appearing once. Concerning this clonotype: What it binds is not known.

With 3 bases clipped from V and 4 bases from J, the junction kept 6 bases outside the gene matches. Germline lookup yields CDR1 SGHTA and CDR2 FQGTGA. The CDR3 has 16 residues. This chain connects TRBV7-3 to TRBJ2-1; 10 nucleotides line up with TRBD2. This receptor was taken from a human donor who had recovered from COVID-19. The material sequenced was CD4+ T cells from blood, cultured in vitro, taken before SARS-CoV-2 vaccination. The CDR3 region has the DNA TGTGCCAGCAGCTTCCCACTAGCGGGGATTTACAATGAGCAGTTCTTC. The encoded protein is CASSFPLAGIYNEQFF. Combining the CDR3 with reference TRBV7-3 and TRBJ2-1 gives the whole variable domain GAGVSQTPSNKVTEKGKYVELRCDPISGHTALYWYRQSLGQGPEFLIYFQGTGAADDSGLPNDRFFAVRPEGSVSTLKIQRTERGDSAVYLCASSFPLAGIYNEQFFGPGTRLTVL.